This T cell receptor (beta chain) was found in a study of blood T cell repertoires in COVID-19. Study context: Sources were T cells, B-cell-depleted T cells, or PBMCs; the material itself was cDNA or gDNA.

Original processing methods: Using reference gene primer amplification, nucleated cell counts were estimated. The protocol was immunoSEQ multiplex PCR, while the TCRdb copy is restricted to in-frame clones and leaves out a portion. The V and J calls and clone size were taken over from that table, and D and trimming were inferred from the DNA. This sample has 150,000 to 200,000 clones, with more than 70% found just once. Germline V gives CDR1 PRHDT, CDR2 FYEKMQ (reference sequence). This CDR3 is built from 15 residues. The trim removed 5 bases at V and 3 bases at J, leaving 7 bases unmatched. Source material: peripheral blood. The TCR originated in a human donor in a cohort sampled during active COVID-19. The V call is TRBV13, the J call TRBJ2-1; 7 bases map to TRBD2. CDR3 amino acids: CASSPLGGGYNEQFF. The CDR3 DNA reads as TGTGCCAGCAGCCCCCTTGGCGGGGGCTACAATGAGCAGTTCTTC.